The clone carrying this TCR beta chain has a count of ten or more. This sample is part of a study of T cells in Graves' hyperthyroidism and ophthalmopathy. Each 10 ml fresh peripheral blood draw supplied the PBMCs. The germline V gene encodes CDR1 LGHDT and CDR2 YNNKEL (reference sequence). This CDR3 is built from 16 residues. V was trimmed by 4 bases and J by 4 bases, leaving 16 bases between them. TCR beta CDR3 region amplification was performed from RNA transcripts. Initially, a first-round RT-PCR of the TCR CDR3 employed the HTBI primer set. TCRdb analysed the multiplex PCR reads with MiXCR anew, one entry per CDR3 protein. Here the sample spans around 500,000 distinct CDR3 sequences, around 15% being singletons.

The chain joins TRBV3-1 to TRBJ1-4, with TRBD1 as a possible D gene (5 bases). The sequence was obtained from a young woman with Graves' hyperthyroidism. Sequenced sample: blood. CDR3 residues: CASSLNPGRSNEKLFF. The DNA for the CDR3 is TGTGCCAGCAGCCTAAATCCGGGACGGAGTAATGAAAAACTGTTTTTT. Together with reference TRBV3-1 and TRBJ1-4, the CDR3 gives the full variable domain: DTAVSQTPKYLVTQMGNDKSIKCEQNLGHDTMYWYKQDSKKFLKIMFSYNNKELIINETVPNRFSPKSPDKAHLNLHINSLELGDSAVYFCASSLNPGRSNEKLFFGSGTQLSVL.